These 17 T cell receptor beta chains were sequenced from one sample in a study of blood T cell repertoires in COVID-19. Sequenced by immunoSEQ multiplex PCR; TCRdb stores in-frame clones only, minus some. The table records 310,000 or so clones, 85% to 90% of them present only once. Sequencing was performed on PBMCs or T cells enriched from blood (not recorded which). The receptors here all came from a woman younger than 30 who had recovered from COVID-19.

The chain links TRBV30 to TRBJ1-2, with D possibly being TRBD1 (5 bases). This CDR3 has 14 residues. CDR1 is GTSNPN and CDR2 is SVGIG in the germline V gene (reference sequence). Trimming pared 3 bases from V and 8 bases from J, leaving 19 bases between. CDR3 DNA sequence: TGTGCCTGGAGCTACCCTCAGGGAATTGGCGGCTACACCTTC. It specifies CAWSYPQGIGGYTF.

This clone was observed a handful of times. The chain couples TRBV19 to TRBJ1-1; D not certain. CDR3 length: 13 residues. CDR1 is LNHDA, CDR2 SQIVND, per germline (reference sequence). The ends were cut back, 0 bases at V and 5 bases at J, with 7 bases in the middle. This CDR3 is CASSIELMTEAFF. In DNA, the CDR3 is TGTGCCAGTAGTATAGAACTGATGACTGAAGCTTTCTTT. The full variable domain, completed using reference TRBV19 and TRBJ1-1, is DGGITQSPKYLFRKEGQNVTLSCEQNLNHDAMYWYRQDPGQGLRLIYYSQIVNDFQKGDIAEGYSVSREKKESFPLTVTSAQKNPTAFYLCASSIELMTEAFFGQGTRLTVV.

The chain is built from TRBV11-2 and TRBJ1-2; the D is unclear. The CDR3 has 14 amino acids. The V gene lost 0 bases and the J gene lost 4 bases, with 9 bases spanning the gap. From germline, CDR1 is SGHAT and CDR2 FQNNGV. CDR3: CASSLESAGYGYTF. CDR3 DNA sequence: TGTGCCAGCAGCTTAGAGTCCGCGGGCTATGGCTACACCTTC.

Concerning this clone: Other DNA variants within this sample encode the same CDR3. The V gene is TRBV9, the J gene TRBJ1-1, with D uncertain. The V end was cut by 0 bases, the J end by 3 bases, with 6 bases between. This CDR3 spans 13 amino acids. CDR1 SGDLS and CDR2 YYNGEE come from the germline V gene. CDR3 bases: TGTGCCAGCAGCGTAGTTAGTGACACTGAAGCTTTCTTT. Protein: CASSVVSDTEAFF. The full variable domain, in which reference TRBV9 and TRBJ1-1 provide the parts outside the CDR3, is DSGVTQTPKHLITATGQRVTLRCSPRSGDLSVYWYQQSLDQGLQFLIQYYNGEERAKGNILERFSAQQFPDLHSELNLSSLELGDSALYFCASSVVSDTEAFFGQGTRLTVV.

The rearrangement joins TRBV19 to TRBJ1-6, with 7 bases aligning to TRBD1. J gave up 9 bases and V 9 bases, and 8 bases lay outside the gene matches. Germline CDR1 is LNHDA and CDR2 is SQIVND (reference sequence). This CDR3 comprises 13 residues. The CDR3 here is CASSTGRASPLHF. The CDR3 region has the DNA TGTGCCAGCTCGACAGGGCGGGCTTCACCCCTCCACTTT.

The sample holds a few counts of this clone. J is TRBJ2-5 and V is TRBV19; TRBD1 might be the D (5 bases). Germline loops: CDR1 LNHDA, CDR2 SQIVND (reference sequence). V lost 2 bases to trimming and J lost 1 base, with 5 bases between them. The CDR3 is 13 amino acids. CDR3 sequence: CASSIRGQETQYF. The CDR3 DNA reads as TGTGCCAGTAGTATAAGGGGCCAAGAGACCCAGTACTTC.

V is TRBV6-1 and J is TRBJ1-5, with D maybe TRBD1 (5 bases). Germline CDR1 and CDR2: MNHNS and SASEGT. The CDR3 spans 17 residues. V lost 4 bases to trimming and J lost 0 bases, with 16 bases between them. The CDR3 sequence is CASSVKDTSYSNQPQHF. CDR3 sequence (DNA): TGTGCCAGCAGTGTCAAGGACACGTCGTATAGCAATCAGCCCCAGCATTTT.

This chain links TRBV21-1 with TRBJ1-5; the table assigns TRBD1, which was not confirmed against the DNA. TRBV21-1 is described as a pseudogene. The CDR3 length is 16 residues. In nucleotides, the CDR3 is TGTGCCAGCAGCGAGACACAGGGGCAGAACAATCAGCCCCAGCATTTT. It yields the protein CASSETQGQNNQPQHF.

This sequence joins TRBV27 and TRBJ2-7; 9 bases are a match to TRBD1. The V gene's germline CDR1 is MNHEY and CDR2 SMNVEV (reference sequence). With 8 bases clipped from V and 2 bases from J, the junction kept 1 base outside the gene matches. CDR3 length: 12 amino acids. DNA of the CDR3: TGTGCCAGCGGACAGGGGCCCTACGAGCAGTACTTC. It specifies CASGQGPYEQYF.

This rearrangement joins TRBV30 to TRBJ1-5; perhaps TRBD1 as D (6 bases). Trimming cost V 3 bases and J 5 bases, with 8 bases left between them. This CDR3 is 12 amino acids long. CDR1 and CDR2 from the germline V gene are GTSNPN and SVGIG (reference sequence). The CDR3 protein is CAWRKGDQPQHF. The CDR3 nucleotides read TGTGCCTGGAGAAAGGGGGATCAGCCCCAGCATTTT.

The chain employs TRBV6-5 and TRBJ1-1; a possible D gene is TRBD1 (6 bases). This CDR3 is 15 amino acids long. Trimming cost V 0 bases and J 4 bases, with 12 bases left between them. The germline gives CDR1 MNHEY, CDR2 SVGAGI. The CDR3 loop is CASSYSARGSTEAFF. DNA for the CDR3: TGTGCCAGCAGTTACTCGGCAAGGGGGAGCACTGAAGCTTTCTTT.

Only a few counts were recorded for this clone. This chain links TRBV10-1 with TRBJ2-1; D perhaps matches TRBD2 (5 bases). The V end lost 4 bases, the J end lost 0 bases, and 7 bases lay between the germline ends. CDR3 size: 14 residues. Per the germline V gene, CDR1 is WNHNN and CDR2 is SYGVQD (reference sequence). CDR3 in DNA: TGCGCCAGCAGTGTTGGAGGCTCCTACAATGAGCAGTTCTTC. Amino acids: CASSVGGSYNEQFF.

The chain employs TRBV6-5 and TRBJ2-1; TRBD2 matches at 8 bases. Per germline, CDR1 MNHEY and CDR2 SVGAGI. This CDR3 region has 14 residues. V shed 8 bases and J 2 bases; nucleotides not matched to a gene: 5. The CDR3 sequence is CASGGLGPYNEQFF. The CDR3 nucleotides read TGTGCCAGCGGGGGACTAGGGCCCTACAATGAGCAGTTCTTC.

The chain links TRBV7-8 to TRBJ1-1, with D unresolved. Trimming removed 1 base from V and 1 base from J, with 10 bases in between. From germline, CDR1 is SGHVS and CDR2 FQNEAQ. This CDR3 region has 15 residues. CDR3 DNA sequence: TGTGCCAGCAGCTTAGATCAAGGAGGGAACACTGAAGCTTTCTTT. Translation: CASSLDQGGNTEAFF.

The rearrangement links TRBV19 to TRBJ2-3; 9 bases match TRBD2. CDR1 is LNHDA and CDR2 is SQIVND in the germline V gene (reference sequence). J was trimmed by 3 bases and V by 5 bases; bases with no gene match: 9. CDR3 length: 16 residues. The CDR3 reads CASSPRGGPLTDTQYF. For the CDR3, the DNA is TGTGCCAGTAGTCCGCGGGGGGGCCCGCTAACAGATACGCAGTATTTT. Full variable domain (outside the CDR3, taken from reference TRBV19 and TRBJ2-3): DGGITQSPKYLFRKEGQNVTLSCEQNLNHDAMYWYRQDPGQGLRLIYYSQIVNDFQKGDIAEGYSVSREKKESFPLTVTSAQKNPTAFYLCASSPRGGPLTDTQYFGPGTRLTVL.

The gene calls are TRBV5-4 and TRBJ1-1; 7 positions match TRBD1. Trimming cost V 3 bases and J 2 bases; bases outside gene matches: 13. Germline CDR1 SGHNT, CDR2 YYREEE (reference sequence). This CDR3 contains 17 residues. The CDR3 sequence is CASSSREGAAANTEAFF. As DNA, the CDR3 is TGTGCCAGCAGCTCCCGCGAGGGGGCCGCCGCAAACACTGAAGCTTTCTTT.

The genes are TRBV30 and TRBJ2-7; D is undetermined. This CDR3 is built from 12 residues. Germline-derived CDR1 and CDR2 are GTSNPN and SVGIG (reference sequence). V was shortened by 0 bases and J by 2 bases, with 5 bases between the two germline ends. The CDR3 DNA sequence: TGTGCCTGGAGTGTACAAGCCTACGAGCAGTACTTC. Protein sequence: CAWSVQAYEQYF.